The 30 T cell receptor beta chains listed next were all sequenced from one sample in a study of blood T cell repertoires in COVID-19. The assay was immunoSEQ multiplex PCR, and TCRdb's table has in-frame clones only and misses some. The table shows fewer than 200,000 clones, with around 83% occurring only once. Input material: peripheral blood. The receptor source for this set is a woman in her seventies with COVID-19, enrolled during active disease.

The chain employs TRBV24-1 and TRBJ2-7; 7 bases match TRBD2. The CDR3 is 11 amino acids. J lost 6 bases, V lost 6 bases, and 1 base had no gene match. Germline V gene lookup returns CDR1 KGHDR and CDR2 SFDVKD. The CDR3 nucleotides are TGTGCCACCAGTTCGGGAGGCGAGCAGTACTTC. Its translation: CATSSGGEQYF.

This chain uses TRBV5-1 with TRBJ2-7, with a possible D match to TRBD2 (5 bases). With 2 bases removed from V and 1 base from J, the gap between germline ends came to 10 bases. The CDR3 loop spans 14 amino acids. Germline V lookup: CDR1 SGHRS, CDR2 YFSETQ. DNA for the CDR3: TGCGCCAGCAGCTTTTGGACTGGTTCCTACGAGCAGTACTTC. Protein: CASSFWTGSYEQYF. Full variable domain (missing parts from reference TRBV5-1 and TRBJ2-7): KAGVTQTPRYLIKTRGQQVTLSCSPISGHRSVSWYQQTPGQGLQFLFEYFSETQRNKGNFPGRFSGRQFSNSRSEMNVSTLELGDSALYLCASSFWTGSYEQYFGPGTRLTVT.

The V call is TRBV7-2, the J call TRBJ2-1; TRBD2 matches at 8 bases. Per germline, CDR1 SGHTA and CDR2 FQGNSA. This CDR3 spans 17 amino acids. The V gene end was trimmed by 0 bases and the J gene end by 3 bases; junction bases not matched to a gene: 7. CDR3 sequence reads: CASSLAAGGVGYNEQFF. The DNA of the CDR3 is TGTGCCAGCAGCTTAGCGGCGGGGGGAGTGGGCTACAATGAGCAGTTCTTC.

The chain links TRBV6-2 or TRBV6-3 to TRBJ2-7; D might be TRBD1 (6 bases). The CDR3 has 12 amino acids. The ends were cut back, 4 bases at V and 5 bases at J, with 9 bases in the middle. CDR1 MNHEY and CDR2 SVGEGT come from the germline V gene. The CDR3 DNA follows: TGTGCCAGCAGTTTACAGGGTGACGAGCAGTACTTC. It specifies CASSLQGDEQYF.

The rearrangement joins TRBV9 to TRBJ1-1; TRBD1 matches 7 bases. The V gene's germline CDR1 is SGDLS and CDR2 YYNGEE. V lost 0 bases to trimming and J lost 4 bases; unmatched junction nucleotides: 6. This CDR3 has 15 residues. The CDR3 loop is CASSVGKGAITEAFF. Written as DNA, the CDR3 is TGTGCCAGCAGCGTAGGTAAGGGGGCAATCACTGAAGCTTTCTTT.

The chain has TRBV5-1 and TRBJ1-4, with TRBD1 matching 10 bases. The ends lost 0 bases at V and 8 bases at J; junction bases unmatched: 4. Germline CDR1 SGHRS, CDR2 YFSETQ. The CDR3 extends over 15 amino acids. The CDR3 coding sequence is TGCGCCAGCAGCTTGGGCGACAGGGGGCCCGAAAAACTGTTTTTT. It yields the protein CASSLGDRGPEKLFF.

This chain uses TRBV5-6 with TRBJ2-7; D uncertain. Germline V gene data show CDR1 as SGHDT and CDR2 as YYEEEE. The CDR3 spans 11 residues. V dropped 5 bases and J dropped 4 bases, with 7 bases sitting between them. The CDR3 loop is CASSHAYEQYF. In nucleotides, the CDR3 is TGTGCCAGCAGTCACGCGTACGAGCAGTACTTC. Full variable domain (rest looked up from reference TRBV5-6 and TRBJ2-7): DAGVTQSPTHLIKTRGQQVTLRCSPKSGHDTVSWYQQALGQGPQFIFQYYEEEERQRGNFPDRFSGHQFPNYSSELNVNALLLGDSALYLCASSHAYEQYFGPGTRLTVT.

This sequence joins TRBV5-6 and TRBJ1-1, with TRBD1 as a possible D gene (6 bases). This CDR3 contains 15 residues. V lost 1 base and J 10 bases, leaving 20 bases between the germline ends. In germline, CDR1 is SGHDT, CDR2 YYEEEE. CDR3 region: CASSLYGVGQLSAFF. DNA of the CDR3: TGTGCCAGCAGCTTGTACGGGGTAGGACAGCTCTCAGCTTTCTTT.

In its sample, this clone was seen once. V gene TRBV7-3 combines with J gene TRBJ1-2, with D uncertain. This CDR3 has 14 amino acids. The V and J ends lost 5 bases and 0 bases respectively, with 10 bases between them. CDR1 SGHTA and CDR2 FQGTGA come from the germline V gene. The chain's CDR3 is CASSHRTANYGYTF. The CDR3 nucleotides read TGTGCCAGCAGCCACAGAACCGCTAACTATGGCTACACCTTC. The whole variable domain, filled in from reference TRBV7-3 and TRBJ1-2, reads GAGVSQTPSNKVTEKGKYVELRCDPISGHTALYWYRQSLGQGPEFLIYFQGTGAADDSGLPNDRFFAVRPEGSVSTLKIQRTERGDSAVYLCASSHRTANYGYTFGSGTRLTVV.

The chain carries TRBV19 and TRBJ2-7; 13 bases agree with TRBD2. Germline V gene sequence: CDR1 LNHDA, CDR2 SQIVND (reference sequence). V lost 5 bases to trimming and J lost 2 bases; unmatched junction nucleotides: 6. The CDR3 spans 16 residues. The CDR3 coding sequence is TGTGCCAGTAGTCTCAGGACTAGCGGGGGCCCCTACGAGCAGTACTTC. This gives the protein CASSLRTSGGPYEQYF.

This chain links TRBV6-5 with TRBJ2-4; D gene ambiguous. The germline CDR1 and CDR2 sequences are MNHEY and SVGAGI. This CDR3 is built from 13 residues. The germline V and J ends were trimmed by 7 bases and 0 bases, with 7 bases remaining between them. CDR3 loop: CASMGLAKNIQYF. The CDR3 DNA is TGTGCCAGCATGGGCTTAGCCAAAAACATTCAGTACTTC.

The chain has TRBV27 and TRBJ1-6, with D maybe TRBD1 (5 bases). The CDR3 loop spans 13 amino acids. V lost 9 bases and J 8 bases, leaving 14 bases between the germline ends. CDR1 and CDR2 (germline): MNHEY, SMNVEV (reference sequence). CDR3 DNA sequence: TGTGCCAGTGCGGGGCAGGGAGATTCACCCCTCCACTTT. This translates into CASAGQGDSPLHF.

The J gene is TRBJ1-6, the V gene TRBV19; 10 nucleotides agree with TRBD1. The J segment lost 1 base and the V segment lost 5 bases, leaving 5 bases of the junction unmatched. This CDR3 has 17 residues. From germline, CDR1 is LNHDA and CDR2 SQIVND (reference sequence). The CDR3 region is CASSPTGGESYNSPLHF. The CDR3 DNA sequence: TGTGCCAGTAGTCCGACAGGGGGCGAATCCTATAATTCACCCCTCCACTTT.

In regard to this clone: The sample carries other DNA sequences with the same CDR3. The J gene is TRBJ2-2, the V gene TRBV19; D gene ambiguous. The CDR3 has 13 amino acids. V lost 4 bases and J lost 2, with 5 bases in between. The germline V gene encodes CDR1 LNHDA and CDR2 SQIVND (reference sequence). CDR3 DNA sequence: TGTGCCAGTAGTAGCGGTAACACCGGGGAGCTGTTTTTT. Residues: CASSSGNTGELFF. Combining the CDR3 with reference TRBV19 and TRBJ2-2 gives the whole variable domain DGGITQSPKYLFRKEGQNVTLSCEQNLNHDAMYWYRQDPGQGLRLIYYSQIVNDFQKGDIAEGYSVSREKKESFPLTVTSAQKNPTAFYLCASSSGNTGELFFGEGSRLTVL.

This clone was observed a single time. The chain carries TRBV28 and TRBJ2-7; 7 bases map to TRBD1. The CDR3 covers 14 residues. The V gene end was trimmed by 5 bases and the J gene end by 3 bases; junction bases not matched to a gene: 7. Germline V gene lookup returns CDR1 MDHEN and CDR2 SYDVKM. CDR3 sequence reads: CASSTPGQFYEQYF. In nucleotides, the CDR3 is TGTGCCAGCAGTACACCGGGACAGTTCTACGAGCAGTACTTC.

The chain carries TRBV24-1 and TRBJ2-1; D perhaps matches TRBD1 (6 bases). CDR3 length equals 14 residues. Trimming took off 3 bases at V and 12 bases at J, with 17 bases between the two ends. The germline V gene encodes CDR1 KGHDR and CDR2 SFDVKD. CDR3: CATSDQYTFRGQFF. The CDR3, as DNA: TGTGCCACCAGTGATCAGTATACCTTCAGGGGGCAGTTCTTC.

This sequence joins TRBV14 and TRBJ1-2, with unresolved D. V was trimmed by 1 base and J by 8 bases, leaving 14 bases between them. The germline CDR1 and CDR2 sequences are SGHDN and FVKESK. The CDR3 is made up of 14 amino acids. The DNA for the CDR3 is TGTGCCAGCAGCCAAGGGCCAGCGCTTATGGGCTACACCTTC. This encodes CASSQGPALMGYTF. Full variable domain (rest looked up from reference TRBV14 and TRBJ1-2): EAGVTQFPSHSVIEKGQTVTLRCDPISGHDNLYWYRRVMGKEIKFLLHFVKESKQDESGMPNNRFLAERTGGTYSTLKVQPAELEDSGVYFCASSQGPALMGYTFGSGTRLTVV.

The V and J genes are TRBV19 and TRBJ1-5, with D possibly TRBD1 on 6 matching bases. This CDR3 region has 17 residues. Germline V gives CDR1 LNHDA, CDR2 SQIVND (reference sequence). Trimming removed 3 bases from V and 4 bases from J, with 19 bases in between. CDR3 sequence (DNA): TGTGCCAGTAGTATTTTCGGCGACAGGAGAGGGAATCAGCCCCAGCATTTT. This encodes CASSIFGDRRGNQPQHF.

This chain uses TRBV24-1 with TRBJ2-2; D is perhaps TRBD1 (5 bases). V lost 5 bases, J lost 1 base, and 10 bases lay in between. CDR3 length: 15 amino acids. Germline loops: CDR1 KGHDR, CDR2 SFDVKD. CDR3 sequence: CATSVTGKNTGELFF. The CDR3 DNA is TGTGCCACCAGTGTTACAGGAAAGAACACCGGGGAGCTGTTTTTT.

The V gene is TRBV5-4, the J gene TRBJ2-2, with 8 positions matching TRBD2. Germline V gives CDR1 SGHNT, CDR2 YYREEE (reference sequence). There are 16 residues in the CDR3. V dropped 4 bases and J dropped 1; count of bases not matched to a gene: 6. The CDR3 loop is CASSPLAGGNTGELFF. For the CDR3, the DNA is TGTGCCAGCAGCCCCCTTGCGGGAGGGAACACCGGGGAGCTGTTTTTT. The complete variable domain, with remaining parts taken from reference TRBV5-4 and TRBJ2-2, reads ETGVTQSPTHLIKTRGQQVTLRCSSQSGHNTVSWYQQALGQGPQFIFQYYREEENGRGNFPPRFSGLQFPNYSSELNVNALELDDSALYLCASSPLAGGNTGELFFGEGSRLTVL.

This chain connects TRBV7-2 to TRBJ2-7; 11 bases map to TRBD1. The germline gives CDR1 SGHTA, CDR2 FQGNSA. V shed 5 bases, J shed 3 bases, and the junction held 9 bases outside the gene matches. CDR3 length equals 16 residues. The CDR3 protein is CASSRVGTGGIYEQYF. The CDR3 nucleotides are TGTGCCAGCAGCCGCGTGGGGACAGGGGGGATCTACGAGCAGTACTTC.

The chain joins TRBV7-2 to TRBJ1-2; TRBD1 is a possible D gene (6 bases). Germline-derived CDR1 and CDR2 are SGHTA and FQGNSA. V lost 5 bases to trimming and J lost 8 bases, with 24 bases between them. This CDR3 is built from 16 residues. Written as DNA, the CDR3 is TGTGCCAGCAGCCCCAGCGTGGACAGATCTATTGGGGGCTACACCTTC. It is translated as CASSPSVDRSIGGYTF.

The rearrangement uses TRBV7-9 and TRBJ1-5, with 9 nucleotides matching TRBD1. CDR1 SEHNR and CDR2 FQNEAQ come from the germline V gene (reference sequence). The CDR3 length is 16 residues. Trimming removed 6 bases from V and 4 bases from J; junction bases left unmatched: 10. DNA of the CDR3: TGTGCCAGCAGTCGAGATGTGGGACAGGGAAATCAGCCCCAGCATTTT. It encodes CASSRDVGQGNQPQHF.

The V call is TRBV7-2, the J call TRBJ2-7; 8 bases are a match to TRBD1. V shed 6 bases and J 3 bases; nucleotides not matched to a gene: 7. The germline V gene encodes CDR1 SGHTA and CDR2 FQGNSA. The CDR3 runs to 14 residues. In DNA form, the CDR3 reads TGTGCCAGCAGTCCTCAACAGGGGGTCTACGAGCAGTACTTC. Residues: CASSPQQGVYEQYF.

The CDR3 protein is CASSQESGQGVTLQETQYF. CDR3 sequence (DNA): TGTGCCAGCAGCCAAGAAAGTGGGCAGGGTGTCACCCTTCAAGAGACCCAGTACTTC. The chain joins TRBV3-1 (or the pseudogene TRBV3-2) to TRBJ2-5, with a tentative D call TRBD1 (5 bases). The CDR3 is 19 amino acids. Germline V gene data show CDR1 as LGHDT and CDR2 as YNNKEL (reference sequence). Trimming shortened V by 0 bases and J by 2 bases, and 22 bases separated the two germline ends.

J is TRBJ2-1 and V is TRBV6-6, with D possibly TRBD1 on 5 matching bases. Per germline, CDR1 MNHNY and CDR2 SVGAGI (reference sequence). V was pared by 9 bases and J by 7 bases, with 16 bases between. The CDR3 spans 13 residues. The CDR3 region has the DNA TGTGCCAGTAATTTAGACAGTCTAAATGAGCAGTTCTTC. This gives the protein CASNLDSLNEQFF.

This clone was detected only once. The chain is built from TRBV5-4 and TRBJ1-2; 8 bases are shared with TRBD1. The CDR3 is 15 amino acids. Germline CDR1 SGHNT, CDR2 YYREEE (reference sequence). Unmatched junction bases numbered 9, after V lost 4 bases and J lost 4 bases. CDR3 DNA sequence: TGTGCCAGCAGCCCCCGGGACAGGATTTCCTATGGCTACACCTTC. Protein product: CASSPRDRISYGYTF.

The chain carries TRBV18 and TRBJ2-3; no firm D call. Trimming pared 3 bases from V and 7 bases from J, leaving 17 bases between. This CDR3 spans 15 amino acids. In germline, CDR1 is KGHSH, CDR2 LQKENI. The chain's CDR3 is CASSPRVENPHTQYF. The CDR3, as DNA: TGTGCCAGCTCACCCCGGGTCGAGAACCCCCATACGCAGTATTTT.

The rearrangement joins TRBV7-2 to TRBJ2-7, with TRBD1 matching over 8 bases. Looked up from germline, CDR1 is SGHTA and CDR2 is FQGNSA. With V trimmed by 4 bases and J by 2 bases, 4 bases remained unmatched. This CDR3 comprises 14 residues. The CDR3 DNA reads TGTGCCAGCAGCTCCAGGGGGCAGGCCTACGAGCAGTACTTC. It specifies CASSSRGQAYEQYF.

The chain is built from TRBV14 and TRBJ2-2; D not certain. CDR1 is SGHDN, CDR2 FVKESK, per germline. The CDR3 extends over 11 amino acids. Trimming removed 7 bases from V and 8 bases from J, with 8 bases in between. In DNA, the CDR3 is TGTGCCAGCACGAATACAGGGGAGCTGTTTTTT. It codes for CASTNTGELFF. The full variable domain, with the rest looked up from reference TRBV14 and TRBJ2-2, is EAGVTQFPSHSVIEKGQTVTLRCDPISGHDNLYWYRRVMGKEIKFLLHFVKESKQDESGMPNNRFLAERTGGTYSTLKVQPAELEDSGVYFCASTNTGELFFGEGSRLTVL.